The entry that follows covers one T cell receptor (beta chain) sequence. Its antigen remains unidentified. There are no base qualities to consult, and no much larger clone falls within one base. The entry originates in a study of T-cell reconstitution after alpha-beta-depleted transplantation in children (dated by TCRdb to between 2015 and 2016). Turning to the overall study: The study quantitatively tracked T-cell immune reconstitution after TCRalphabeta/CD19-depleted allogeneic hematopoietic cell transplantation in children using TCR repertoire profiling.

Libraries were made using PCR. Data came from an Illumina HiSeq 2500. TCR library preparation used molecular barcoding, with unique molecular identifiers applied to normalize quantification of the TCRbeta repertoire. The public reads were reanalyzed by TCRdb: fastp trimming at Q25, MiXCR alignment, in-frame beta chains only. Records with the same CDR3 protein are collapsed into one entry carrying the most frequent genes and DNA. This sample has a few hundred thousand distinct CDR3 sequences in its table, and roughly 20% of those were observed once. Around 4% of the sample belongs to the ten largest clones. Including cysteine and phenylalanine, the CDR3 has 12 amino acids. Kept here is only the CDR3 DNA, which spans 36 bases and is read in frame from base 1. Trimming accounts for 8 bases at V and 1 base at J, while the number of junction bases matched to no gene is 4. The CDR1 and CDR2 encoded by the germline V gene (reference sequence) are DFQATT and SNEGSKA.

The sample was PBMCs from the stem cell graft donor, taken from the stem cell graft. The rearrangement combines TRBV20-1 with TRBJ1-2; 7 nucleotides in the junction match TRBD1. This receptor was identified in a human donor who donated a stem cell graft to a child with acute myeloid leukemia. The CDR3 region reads CSPTGSNYGYTF. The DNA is TGCAGTCCGACAGGGAGTAACTATGGCTACACCTTC.